This T cell receptor (beta chain) derives from a study of T cells expressing NK-cell markers. The CDR3 loop spans 16 amino acids. The germline V gene has CDR1 SGHVS and CDR2 FNYEAQ. Using the 5' RACE reads, TCRdb records one entry per CDR3 protein without DNA. The table for this sample gives some 460,000 distinct CDR3 sequences. Sequenced: blood T cells: a sorted CD56 or NKG2C T cell subset, CD4+ or CD8+ T cells, or bulk PBMC T cells (not recorded which). The chain links TRBV7-6 to TRBJ2-7; TCRdb selects TRBD2, and the lack of DNA leaves this call unchecked. This receptor was taken from a woman in her 50s in good health. CDR3 residues: CASSSIAGGASYEQYF.